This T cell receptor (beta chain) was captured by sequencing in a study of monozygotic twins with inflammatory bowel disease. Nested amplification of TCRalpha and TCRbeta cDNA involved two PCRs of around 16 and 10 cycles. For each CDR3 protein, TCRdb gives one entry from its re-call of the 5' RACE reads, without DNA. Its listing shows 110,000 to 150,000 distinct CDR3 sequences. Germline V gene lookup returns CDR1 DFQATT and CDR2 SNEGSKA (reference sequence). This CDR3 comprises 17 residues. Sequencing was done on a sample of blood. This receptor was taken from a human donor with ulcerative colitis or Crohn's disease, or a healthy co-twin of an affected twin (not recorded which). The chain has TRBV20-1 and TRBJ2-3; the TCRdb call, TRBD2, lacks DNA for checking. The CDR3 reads CSAGTSGRVLVGDTQYF.